This record looks at one TCR beta chain sequence and its context. Antigen specificity is unknown. The protocol was immunoSEQ multiplex PCR, while the TCRdb copy is restricted to in-frame clones and leaves out a portion. The sample yields 1,400,000 or so clones, less than 99% seen once. This sample stems from a study of shared clonotypes between healthy human individuals. At the level of the study: Each donor's CD8 memory used one plate, CD8 naive two, each CD4 subset three.

The junction had 5 bases not matched to a gene; V was cut back by 1 base and J by 4 bases. The germline V gene has CDR1 SGHNT and CDR2 YYREEE (reference sequence). CDR3 length: 15 residues. Whole-study findings and limits: Some naive CD4 clonotypes, roughly 5%, turned up in common across a handful of donors. Unshared clonotypes carried lower generation probabilities than those common to all four donors.

The rearrangement joins TRBV5-4 to TRBJ2-7, with 10 nucleotides matching TRBD2. The sample consisted of naive CD4+ T cells sorted from blood. Subset reported: CD45RA+ positively selected. This sequence originates from a man aged 30-40 years in good health. The CDR3 nucleotides read TGTGCCAGCAGCTTGTGGACTAGCGGAGCTTACGAGCAGTACTTC. Its protein is CASSLWTSGAYEQYF. The whole variable domain, remainder taken from reference TRBV5-4 and TRBJ2-7, is ETGVTQSPTHLIKTRGQQVTLRCSSQSGHNTVSWYQQALGQGPQFIFQYYREEENGRGNFPPRFSGLQFPNYSSELNVNALELDDSALYLCASSLWTSGAYEQYFGPGTRLTVT.